This T cell receptor beta chain was retrieved from a study of vaccination and CD4 T cells after COVID-19. Once obtained from cultured CD4+ T cells, the DNA was sequenced using the Oncomine TCR Beta short-read assay. TCRdb reanalysed the PCR reads using MiXCR and keeps one entry per CDR3 protein. This repertoire shows roughly 22,000 distinct CDR3 sequences, about three fifths found once; its top ten account for over 7.5%. Described treatment: approximately 10-day PBMC culture with coronavirus spike peptide pools or control peptides (ViraFEST assay). About this clonotype itself: Its specificity is unknown.

V shed 6 bases and J shed 3 bases, with 24 bases lying between them. The CDR3 sequence is 18 residues long. Germline CDR1 and CDR2: MNHEY and SMNVEV (reference sequence). This sequence originates from a human donor who had recovered from COVID-19. The rearrangement uses TRBV27 and TRBJ2-4; weak D call: TRBD2 (7 bases). Sequencing was done on a sample of CD4+ T cells from blood, cultured in vitro. The CDR3 nucleotides are TGTGCCAGCAGCCCTTTGGCGGGGGCCGGTCGTGGCAAAAACATTCAGTACTTC. Residues: CASSPLAGAGRGKNIQYF.